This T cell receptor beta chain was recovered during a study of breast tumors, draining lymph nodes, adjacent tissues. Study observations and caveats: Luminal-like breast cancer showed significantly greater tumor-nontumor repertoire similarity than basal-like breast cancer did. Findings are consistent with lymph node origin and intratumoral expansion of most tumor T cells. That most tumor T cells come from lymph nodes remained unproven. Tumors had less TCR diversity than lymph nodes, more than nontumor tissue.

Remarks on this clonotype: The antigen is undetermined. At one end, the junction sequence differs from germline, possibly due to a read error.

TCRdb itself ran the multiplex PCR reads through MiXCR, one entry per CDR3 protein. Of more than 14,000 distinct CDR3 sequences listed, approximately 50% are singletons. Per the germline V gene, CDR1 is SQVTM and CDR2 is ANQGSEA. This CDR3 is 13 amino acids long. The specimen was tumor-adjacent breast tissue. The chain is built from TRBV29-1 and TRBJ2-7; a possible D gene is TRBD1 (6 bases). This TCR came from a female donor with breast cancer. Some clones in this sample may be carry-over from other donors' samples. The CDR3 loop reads CSVGGDISCEQYF. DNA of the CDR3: TGCAGCGTTGGAGGGGACATCTCCTGCGAGCAGTACTTC.